This is a list of T cell receptor beta chains from one sample in a study of STAT5B mutations in CD4+ large granular lymphocyte leukemia. Assay: immunoSEQ multiplex PCR; the TCRdb copy retains only in-frame clones and omits some. The table lists about 32,000 clones, approximately 91% of them singletons. Sequencing was carried out using CD4+ T cells from blood buffy coats. These receptors all come from a human donor in good health. Both conserved end residues are part of each CDR3. The D gene is left open where the match is weak.

v_call,d_call,j_call,cdr3_aa
TRBV27,-,TRBJ1-1,CASSFRGVNTEAFF
TRBV11-2,TRBD2,TRBJ2-6,CASSLSSGGFSGANVLTF
TRBV27,-,TRBJ2-5,CASSLIPGLGRETQYF
TRBV27,-,TRBJ1-4,CASSLLDTEKLFF
TRBV7-8,-,TRBJ1-6,CASSLGRTEALHF
TRBV10-3,-,TRBJ1-3,CATAPGPSGNTIYF
TRBV7-3,-,TRBJ2-5,CASSPRGGPGGETQYF
TRBV21-1,-,TRBJ1-4,CASSNYRGREKLFF
TRBV27,TRBD1,TRBJ2-7,CASSFQGTGGGEQYF
TRBV28,-,TRBJ1-2,CASSSGYGYTF
TRBV4-2,-,TRBJ2-2,CASSQVGSGGELFF
TRBV2,TRBD2,TRBJ2-7,CASTRLAGGYEQYF
TRBV5-1,TRBD2,TRBJ2-7,CASSLGLAGSYEQYF
TRBV30,-,TRBJ2-7,CAWIQGNGYEQYF
TRBV11-2,-,TRBJ2-7,CASRSPGGFYEQYF
TRBV2,-,TRBJ1-1,CASRTQQTGITF
TRBV5-4,-,TRBJ2-5,CASSLASETQYF
TRBV28,TRBD1,TRBJ1-2,CASGRQGAQGYTF
TRBV27,-,TRBJ2-2,CASSPQNTGELFF
TRBV27,-,TRBJ2-7,CASSWGPLPYEQYF
TRBV29-1,-,TRBJ2-7,CSVEVTESWGQYF
TRBV28,TRBD2,TRBJ2-2,CASRLSLAGASTGELFF
TRBV28,-,TRBJ2-7,CASQTEPYEQYF
TRBV11-2,-,TRBJ1-1,CASSFDRFKTTGTEAFF
TRBV10-1,TRBD2,TRBJ2-7,CASSDLGLLAGGYEQYF
TRBV5-6,-,TRBJ2-1,CASSLTRLQFF
TRBV6-6,TRBD1,TRBJ2-1,CASSYEGQGGNNEQFF
TRBV5-1,TRBD1,TRBJ2-7,CASSLAGQGYEQYF
TRBV12-5,-,TRBJ2-2,CASGLVQGPITGELFF
TRBV27,-,TRBJ2-7,CASSLRGRYEQYF
TRBV19,-,TRBJ2-5,CASSMRDPGTQYF
TRBV28,TRBD1,TRBJ2-7,CASSPSSGTGTYEQYF
TRBV9,-,TRBJ1-5,CASSSEGTNQPQHF
TRBV29-1,-,TRBJ2-7,CSVWSREKGTEQYF
TRBV4-1,-,TRBJ1-4,CASSQAQQPNEKLFF
TRBV7-2,-,TRBJ2-1,CASSPGTYNEQFF
TRBV7-9,TRBD2,TRBJ2-2,CASSRGTSVGGELFF
TRBV6-1,TRBD2,TRBJ2-5,CASSDVSGRGQETQYF
TRBV7-2,TRBD2,TRBJ2-1,CASSLRGGLAGYNEQFF
TRBV10-3,-,TRBJ1-1,CAISPPEGGPNEAFF
TRBV29-1,-,TRBJ1-1,CSARTVILNTEAFF
TRBV20-1,-,TRBJ2-7,CSARLDYEQYF
TRBV28,-,TRBJ2-2,CASRGTRAETGELFF
TRBV28,TRBD2,TRBJ2-7,CASILTSGTLGEQYF
TRBV28,TRBD1,TRBJ1-5,CASSDRGNQPQHF
TRBV25-1,TRBD1,TRBJ1-1,CASSGSTGTGRTEAFF
TRBV4-2,-,TRBJ1-3,CASSQDAGVPVTIYF
TRBV27,TRBD1,TRBJ1-1,CASSLSPNRDRGFRAFF
TRBV10-1,-,TRBJ2-3,CASRREGTDTQYF
TRBV27,TRBD1,TRBJ1-5,CASSPRQGNQPQHF
TRBV4-1,TRBD2,TRBJ2-1,CASSPQMKRGRADEQFF
TRBV29-1,TRBD2,TRBJ2-3,CSVGGGTSGADTQYF
TRBV10-3,-,TRBJ2-5,CAISERETQYF
TRBV5-8,-,TRBJ2-6,CASSVWGYGAGANVLTF
TRBV18,TRBD1,TRBJ2-7,CASSPLSGQGGKFSYEQYF
TRBV6-1,-,TRBJ2-3,CASSETRGYPTDTQYF
TRBV5-8,TRBD2,TRBJ2-1,CASSLGTLAGVYEQFF
TRBV10-3,TRBD1,TRBJ2-7,CAIRGTGGTYEQYF